Following are 27 T cell receptor beta chains from one sample sequenced in a study of shared clonotypes between healthy human individuals. Using immunoSEQ multiplex PCR, the repertoire was profiled, and TCRdb retains in-frame clones only, with some absent. Found here are about 2.4 million clones, 93% of them singletons; the top ten hold about 0.39%. Sequencing input: naive CD4+ T cells from PBMCs. The subset is: CD45RA+ positively selected. Receptors originate from a man between 18 and 35 years old in good health. Some clones in this sample may be carry-over from other donors' samples.

This sequence joins TRBV5-3 and TRBJ2-5, with TRBD2 matching 10 bases. TRBV5-3 is placed among ORFs of uncertain function. This CDR3 spans 14 amino acids. Losses at the gene ends were 4 bases for V and 3 bases for J; bases not matched to a gene: 3. The CDR3 sequence is CARSPGLAEETQYF. The CDR3 nucleotides are TGTGCCAGAAGCCCCGGACTAGCGGAAGAGACCCAGTACTTC.

This sequence joins TRBV19 and TRBJ1-2, with D perhaps TRBD1 (5 bases). From germline, CDR1 is LNHDA and CDR2 SQIVND (reference sequence). V was pared by 7 bases and J by 4 bases, with 16 bases between. The CDR3 totals 14 residues. The CDR3 protein is CASMLRGRGYGYTF. CDR3 in DNA: TGTGCCAGTATGCTCCGGGGCCGGGGCTATGGCTACACCTTC. Full variable domain (missing parts from reference TRBV19 and TRBJ1-2): DGGITQSPKYLFRKEGQNVTLSCEQNLNHDAMYWYRQDPGQGLRLIYYSQIVNDFQKGDIAEGYSVSREKKESFPLTVTSAQKNPTAFYLCASMLRGRGYGYTFGSGTRLTVV.

The gene calls are TRBV6-5 and TRBJ2-7; no clear D. The CDR3 runs to 14 residues. The V end was cut by 2 bases, the J end by 7 bases, with 15 bases between. The V gene's germline CDR1 is MNHEY and CDR2 SVGAGI. The chain's CDR3 is CASSYLSGRLEQYF. The CDR3 DNA reads as TGTGCCAGCAGTTACCTGTCAGGCCGACTGGAGCAGTACTTC.

The chain employs TRBV7-8 and TRBJ2-3, with 7 bases fitting TRBD1. Germline V gene data show CDR1 as SGHVS and CDR2 as FQNEAQ. This CDR3 comprises 14 residues. Trimming took 5 bases from V and 11 from J; bases not matched to a gene: 13. CDR3 loop: CASSQDRDGLRQYF. CDR3 nucleotide sequence: TGTGCCAGCAGCCAAGACAGGGACGGTCTTAGGCAGTATTTT.

This chain connects TRBV11-2 to TRBJ1-3; tentatively, D is TRBD1 (6 bases). In germline, CDR1 is SGHAT, CDR2 FQNNGV. Deletions cut 5 bases from V and 0 bases from J, with 14 bases between. This CDR3 contains 16 residues. CDR3 loop: CASSPWVRGSGNTIYF. CDR3 nucleotide sequence: TGTGCCAGCAGCCCCTGGGTCAGGGGCTCTGGAAACACCATATATTTT.

The V and J genes are TRBV14 and TRBJ1-1; TRBD1 aligns across 7 bases. The ends lost 3 bases at V and 0 bases at J; junction bases unmatched: 4. Looked up from germline, CDR1 is SGHDN and CDR2 is FVKESK. The CDR3 is 15 amino acids. The CDR3 spells CASSHQTGMNTEAFF. The CDR3 DNA reads TGTGCCAGCAGCCACCAGACAGGGATGAACACTGAAGCTTTCTTT.

V usage is TRBV10-3 and J usage is TRBJ2-5; 7 positions agree with TRBD2. J gave up 11 bases and V 7 bases, and 13 bases lay outside the gene matches. The CDR3 runs to 13 residues. Looked up from germline, CDR1 is ENHRY and CDR2 is SYGVKD. The CDR3 here is CAINGGGPRLQYF. CDR3 DNA sequence: TGTGCCATCAACGGGGGAGGGCCGAGGTTGCAGTACTTC.

This clone has just one count. The rearrangement links TRBV28 to TRBJ1-4, with TRBD1 identical over 9 bases. V was clipped by 5 bases and J by 8 bases; unmatched bases: 3. From germline, CDR1 is MDHEN and CDR2 SYDVKM. CDR3 length: 13 residues. The CDR3 is CASSTGGREKLFF. CDR3 bases: TGTGCCAGCAGTACAGGGGGCAGGGAAAAACTGTTTTTT.

DNA of the CDR3: TGTGCCAGCAGTTACGGGCCGAGGGGTACGCAGTATTTT. It codes for CASSYGPRGTQYF. The chain is built from TRBV6-5 and TRBJ2-3; the D gene could be TRBD1 or TRBD2 (5 bases each). CDR3 length equals 13 residues. Trimming shortened V by 2 bases and J by 8 bases, and 11 bases separated the two germline ends. The germline CDR1 and CDR2 sequences are MNHEY and SVGAGI.

The rearrangement links TRBV6-6 to TRBJ2-5; D may be TRBD2 (5 bases). Germline CDR1 is MNHNY and CDR2 is SVGAGI (reference sequence). The CDR3 spans 13 residues. V lost 5 bases, J lost 9 bases, and 16 bases lay in between. The CDR3 region is CASSRTVERAQYF. The DNA for the CDR3 is TGTGCCAGCAGTCGGACGGTGGAGAGGGCCCAGTACTTC.

V usage is TRBV7-6 and J usage is TRBJ2-7; 7 bases are shared with TRBD2. This CDR3 spans 14 amino acids. V lost 2 bases and J lost 7; bases outside the gene matches: 8. CDR1 SGHVS and CDR2 FNYEAQ come from the germline V gene. CDR3 nucleotide sequence: TGTGCCAGCAGCTTACTGGGAGGGCCGGGAGAGCAGTACTTC. Residues: CASSLLGGPGEQYF.

The rearrangement uses TRBV2 and TRBJ2-1; perhaps TRBD1 as D (5 bases). In germline, CDR1 is SNHLY, CDR2 FYNNEI. This CDR3 is built from 15 residues. The V end lost 0 bases, the J end lost 5 bases, and 11 bases lay between the germline ends. For the CDR3, the DNA is TGTGCCAGCAGTGAAGCGGGGCGGAGCCACAATGAGCAGTTCTTC. Protein product: CASSEAGRSHNEQFF.

This clone came up once. This chain links TRBV2 with TRBJ2-5, with D possibly TRBD2 on 6 matching bases. CDR3 size: 14 residues. CDR1 and CDR2 (germline): SNHLY, FYNNEI. The CDR3 nucleotides are TGTGCGTCGAGGGGAGGAGGGATGCAAGAGACCCAGTACTTC. Translated: CASRGGGMQETQYF. The variable domain in full, completed from reference TRBV2 and TRBJ2-5, reads EPEVTQTPSHQVTQMGQEVILRCVPISNHLYFYWYRQILGQKVEFLVSFYNNEISEKSEIFDDQFSVERPDGSNFTLKIRSTKLEDSAMYFCASRGGGMQETQYFGPGTRLLVL.

The chain employs TRBV5-1 and TRBJ2-1; 7 nucleotides align to TRBD2. The CDR3 covers 14 residues. After removal of 4 bases from V and 8 bases from J, the junction contained 9 bases not matched to a gene. Per the germline V gene, CDR1 is SGHRS and CDR2 is YFSETQ. DNA of the CDR3: TGCGCCAGCAGCCAAAGGACTAGAGGCGATGAGCAGTTCTTC. Translated: CASSQRTRGDEQFF.

This CDR3 reads CASSPFTGSYEQYF. CDR3 DNA sequence: TGTGCCAGCAGCCCTTTTACAGGGTCCTACGAGCAGTACTTC. The rearrangement uses TRBV11-3 and TRBJ2-7, with D possibly matching TRBD1 (6 bases). V lost 5 bases and J 1 base, leaving 12 bases between the germline ends. The CDR3 spans 14 residues. Germline CDR1 and CDR2: SGHNT and YENEEA.

The J gene is TRBJ2-3, the V gene TRBV4-2; D call uncertain. Germline CDR1 LGHNA, CDR2 YNFKEQ. Trimming took off 1 base at V and 5 bases at J, with 10 bases between the two ends. The CDR3 runs to 14 residues. CDR3 sequence: CASSQGTLGDTQYF. DNA for the CDR3: TGTGCCAGCAGCCAAGGGACCTTAGGAGATACGCAGTATTTT.

The rearrangement links TRBV5-1 to TRBJ2-7; D is ambiguous. The CDR3 totals 13 residues. Germline V CDR1 and CDR2: SGHRS, YFSETQ. Between the trimmed V and J ends, which lost 2 bases and 6 bases, there was a span of 12 bases. The DNA for the CDR3 is TGCGCCAGCAGCTTTTTAGGGCCCTCCGAGCAGTACTTC. This gives the protein CASSFLGPSEQYF.

The chain joins TRBV9 to TRBJ2-7; D not certain. V lost 2 bases to trimming and J lost 7 bases, with 16 bases between them. The CDR3 sequence is 14 residues long. CDR1 SGDLS and CDR2 YYNGEE come from the germline V gene. DNA for the CDR3: TGTGCCAGCAGCGTTGACCGGCTCGTGAGGGAGCAGTACTTC. Encoded protein: CASSVDRLVREQYF. The full variable domain, its missing parts supplied by reference TRBV9 and TRBJ2-7, is DSGVTQTPKHLITATGQRVTLRCSPRSGDLSVYWYQQSLDQGLQFLIQYYNGEERAKGNILERFSAQQFPDLHSELNLSSLELGDSALYFCASSVDRLVREQYFGPGTRLTVT.

The J gene is TRBJ2-2, the V gene TRBV10-2; the D gene is possibly TRBD2 (6 bases). The CDR3 loop spans 14 amino acids. V lost 6 bases to trimming and J lost 2 bases, with 10 bases between them. CDR1 and CDR2 from the germline V gene are WSHSY and SAAADI. The CDR3 loop is CASRGTFNTGELFF. The CDR3 DNA is TGCGCCAGCAGAGGGACTTTTAACACCGGGGAGCTGTTTTTT.

The J gene is TRBJ2-7, the V gene TRBV7-9, with D possibly TRBD1 on 5 matching bases. The CDR3 contains 15 residues. The germline V and J ends were trimmed by 5 bases and 4 bases, with 18 bases remaining between them. Germline loops: CDR1 SEHNR, CDR2 FQNEAQ (reference sequence). In DNA, the CDR3 is TGTGCCAGCAGCGCGTTAGGGCAGGGTAGTTACGAGCAGTACTTC. Translated, it gives CASSALGQGSYEQYF.

In regard to this clone: In the same sample, other DNA sequences code for this CDR3. The V gene is TRBV25-1, the J gene TRBJ2-3; 8 positions match TRBD1. Germline V gene data show CDR1 as MGHDK and CDR2 as SYGVNS. The CDR3 contains 14 residues. Trimming cost V 2 bases and J 3 bases; bases outside gene matches: 1. The CDR3 DNA reads as TGTGCCAGCAGTGAACAGGGGGCAACAGATACGCAGTATTTT. As protein: CASSEQGATDTQYF.

The chain is built from TRBV9 and TRBJ1-3, with 7 positions matching TRBD1. This CDR3 is 19 amino acids long. Per the germline V gene, CDR1 is SGDLS and CDR2 is YYNGEE. The J segment lost 0 bases and the V segment lost 3 bases, leaving 15 bases of the junction unmatched. The CDR3 protein is CASSAPTGSSEPSGNTIYF. CDR3 DNA sequence: TGTGCCAGCAGCGCACCGACAGGGTCCTCTGAACCCTCTGGAAACACCATATATTTT.

The rearrangement joins TRBV29-1 to TRBJ2-7; D possibly corresponds to TRBD1 (7 bases). This CDR3 spans 12 amino acids. The germline V gene has CDR1 SQVTM and CDR2 ANQGSEA. Trimming pared 4 bases from V and 6 bases from J, leaving 13 bases between. DNA of the CDR3: TGCAGCGTTGGGGCAGGGGGGCGCGAGCAGTACTTC. This codes for CSVGAGGREQYF.

V is TRBV19 and J is TRBJ2-7, with a weak D call TRBD2 (7 bases). The CDR3 runs 15 residues. CDR1 and CDR2 from the germline V gene are LNHDA and SQIVND (reference sequence). Deletions cut 5 bases from V and 6 bases from J, with 20 bases between. The CDR3 coding sequence is TGTGCCAGTAGTTGGGGGGGCAGTACCTACTCCGAGCAGTACTTC. Protein: CASSWGGSTYSEQYF.

The rearrangement joins TRBV5-1 to TRBJ2-2, with 7 positions matching TRBD1. V shed 4 bases and J 1 base; nucleotides not matched to a gene: 4. Per the germline V gene, CDR1 is SGHRS and CDR2 is YFSETQ. The CDR3 sequence is 15 residues long. Here the CDR3 reads CASSRGGLNTGELFF. For the CDR3, the DNA is TGCGCCAGCAGCCGAGGGGGCTTGAACACCGGGGAGCTGTTTTTT.

The chain employs TRBV6-1 and TRBJ1-1; the match to TRBD1 covers 7 bases. The V segment lost 10 bases and the J segment 8 bases; nucleotides outside the gene matches: 10. Per germline, CDR1 MNHNS and CDR2 SASEGT. The CDR3 loop spans 12 amino acids. CDR3 region: CATKKGAKEAFF. The CDR3 DNA is TGTGCCACCAAAAAGGGGGCCAAAGAAGCTTTCTTT.

The J gene is TRBJ2-1, the V gene TRBV2; 10 nucleotides line up with TRBD1. Per germline, CDR1 SNHLY and CDR2 FYNNEI. After removal of 2 bases from V and 14 bases from J, the junction contained 9 bases not matched to a gene. This CDR3 contains 14 residues. The CDR3 is CASSEPFMGQGKFF. The DNA for the CDR3 is TGTGCCAGCAGTGAACCATTTATGGGACAGGGGAAGTTCTTC.